One and the same sample provided the 10 T cell receptor beta chains below, sequenced in a study of cytomegalovirus exposure and HLA in healthy donors. This PCR relied on a set of 60 Vbeta primers and 13 Jbeta primers. Sequencing was performed with immunoSEQ multiplex PCR; in TCRdb, only in-frame clones are kept and a portion is missing. The sample consists of 250,000 to 350,000 clones, around 90% of them appearing once. Sequencing was done on a sample of PBMCs. These receptors all come from a woman in her late teens or twenties in good health and CMV-seronegative.

Regarding this clone: Distinct nucleotide sequences in the sample also encode this CDR3. V gene TRBV6-1 combines with J gene TRBJ1-6; D is undetermined. The CDR3 is made up of 15 amino acids. With 4 bases removed from V and 10 bases from J, the gap between germline ends came to 17 bases. Germline CDR1 is MNHNS and CDR2 is SASEGT. The CDR3 spells CASSGDIAGWSPLHF. CDR3 nucleotides: TGTGCCAGCAGTGGAGATATAGCGGGGTGGTCACCCCTCCACTTT.

This chain connects TRBV6-5 to TRBJ2-5, with a weak D call TRBD1 (7 bases). The germline V and J ends were trimmed by 7 bases and 4 bases, with 19 bases remaining between them. The V gene's germline CDR1 is MNHEY and CDR2 SVGAGI. The CDR3 covers 15 residues. The CDR3: CASINRGAGGETQYF. Here the CDR3 DNA reads TGTGCCAGCATTAACCGCGGGGCAGGGGGAGAGACCCAGTACTTC.

Concerning this clone itself: Other DNA variants within this sample encode the same CDR3. The chain links TRBV19 to TRBJ1-2; D remains unclear. The CDR3 contains 14 residues. CDR1 is LNHDA, CDR2 SQIVND, per germline (reference sequence). V was trimmed by 2 bases and J by 1 base, leaving 8 bases between them. The DNA for the CDR3 is TGTGCCAGTAGTATACAGGTACTTAACTATGGCTACACCTTC. It specifies CASSIQVLNYGYTF.

V and J are TRBV5-6 and TRBJ2-7; D may be TRBD1 (6 bases). Trimming stripped 10 bases from V and 0 bases from J, with 17 bases between. The CDR3 loop spans 14 amino acids. Germline lookup yields CDR1 SGHDT and CDR2 YYEEEE. Here the CDR3 DNA reads TGTGCCTCCTATCGTACAGGGTACTCCTACGAGCAGTACTTC. Amino acids: CASYRTGYSYEQYF.

This clone was seen a few times. V usage is TRBV9 and J usage is TRBJ2-3; TRBD2 aligns across 9 bases. Unmatched junction bases numbered 6, after V lost 0 bases and J lost 4 bases. Per germline, CDR1 SGDLS and CDR2 YYNGEE. This CDR3 has 16 amino acids. The CDR3 DNA is TGTGCCAGCAGCGTAGGGGGCGGGGGGGCGGCAGATACGCAGTATTTT. It is translated as CASSVGGGGAADTQYF.

This chain joins TRBV4-1 and TRBJ2-2; TRBD2 matches at 8 bases. V dropped 9 bases and J dropped 4; count of bases not matched to a gene: 16. CDR3 length equals 17 residues. CDR1 MGHRA and CDR2 YSYEKL come from the germline V gene. The CDR3 region is CASSYSRGETSTGELFF. The CDR3 DNA is TGCGCCAGTTCTTACTCGCGGGGGGAGACCTCCACCGGGGAGCTGTTTTTT.

This clone was seen more than once but under ten times. This chain connects TRBV25-1 to TRBJ1-1, with D uncertain. Trimming removed 0 bases at V and 1 base at J, with 6 bases between. Germline lookup yields CDR1 MGHDK and CDR2 SYGVNS. The CDR3 length is 14 residues. The chain's CDR3 is CASSEYNRNTEAFF. The CDR3 nucleotides read TGTGCCAGCAGTGAATACAACAGGAACACTGAAGCTTTCTTT.

This clone has a single count. Different DNA sequences within this sample yield the same CDR3. This chain links TRBV27 with TRBJ2-4; 7 nucleotides line up with TRBD1. The ends lost 5 bases at V and 2 bases at J; junction bases unmatched: 3. The germline V gene has CDR1 MNHEY and CDR2 SMNVEV (reference sequence). The CDR3 spans 14 residues. CDR3: CASSPGQSKNIQYF. The CDR3 nucleotides are TGTGCCAGCAGTCCGGGACAGTCCAAAAACATTCAGTACTTC.

The chain recombines TRBV5-6 with TRBJ1-5; the match to TRBD1 covers 9 bases. V gave up 2 bases and J gave up 1 base; unmatched junction bases: 7. This CDR3 has 17 amino acids. Germline V lookup: CDR1 SGHDT, CDR2 YYEEEE. The DNA for the CDR3 is TGTGCCAGCAGCTTTTACCAGGACAGGGGCAGCAATCAGCCCCAGCATTTT. Translating gives CASSFYQDRGSNQPQHF.

V is TRBV6-5 and J is TRBJ1-2; 7 nucleotides line up with TRBD1. V lost 6 bases, J lost 3 bases, and 1 base stayed unmatched. CDR1 is MNHEY and CDR2 is SVGAGI in the germline V gene. The CDR3 length is 12 residues. CDR3 nucleotides: TGTGCCAGCAGGGGACAGTACTATGGCTACACCTTC. It is translated as CASRGQYYGYTF.